This T cell receptor beta chain was captured by sequencing in a study of shared clonotypes between healthy human individuals. The method was immunoSEQ multiplex PCR; TCRdb's version includes in-frame clones alone and lacks a portion of them. Found here are more than 1.2 million clones, around 98.5% of them singletons; the top ten hold roughly 0.36%. This CDR3 has 16 residues. Trimming left V 5 bases short and J 7 bases short, with 23 bases between. The V gene's germline CDR1 is SNHLY and CDR2 FYNNEI. This clone was detected once. The chain couples TRBV2 to TRBJ2-5; tentatively, D is TRBD2 (7 bases). The TCR sequence derives from a man aged 25-40 years in good health. What was sequenced was naive CD4+ T cells sorted from blood. As to subset: CD45RA+ positively selected. In nucleotides, the CDR3 is TGTGCCAGCAGTCTCACCAGGGGAGCGGGGTCCAGGACCCAGTACTTC. As protein: CASSLTRGAGSRTQYF.